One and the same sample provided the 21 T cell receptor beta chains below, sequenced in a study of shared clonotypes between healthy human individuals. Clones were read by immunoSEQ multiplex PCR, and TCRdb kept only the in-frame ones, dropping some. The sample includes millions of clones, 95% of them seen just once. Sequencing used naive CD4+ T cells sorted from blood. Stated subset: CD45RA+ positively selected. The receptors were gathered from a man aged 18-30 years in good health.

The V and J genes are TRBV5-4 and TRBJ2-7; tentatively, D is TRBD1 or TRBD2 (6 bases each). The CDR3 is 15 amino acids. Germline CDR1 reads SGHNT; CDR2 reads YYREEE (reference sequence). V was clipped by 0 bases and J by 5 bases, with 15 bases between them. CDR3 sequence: CASSLEGGTKNEQYF. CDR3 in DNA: TGTGCCAGCAGCTTGGAAGGGGGGACAAAAAACGAGCAGTACTTC.

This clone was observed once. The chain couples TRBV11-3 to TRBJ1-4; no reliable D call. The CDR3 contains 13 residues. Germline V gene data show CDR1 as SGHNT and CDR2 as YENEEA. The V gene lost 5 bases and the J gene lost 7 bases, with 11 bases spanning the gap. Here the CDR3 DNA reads TGTGCCAGCAGCCCCTCGGGGAGTGAAAAACTGTTTTTT. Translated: CASSPSGSEKLFF. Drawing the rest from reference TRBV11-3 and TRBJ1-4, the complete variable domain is EAGVVQSPRYKIIEKKQPVAFWCNPISGHNTLYWYLQNLGQGPELLIRYENEEAVDDSQLPKDRFSAERLKGVDSTLKIQPAELGDSAVYLCASSPSGSEKLFFGSGTQLSVL.

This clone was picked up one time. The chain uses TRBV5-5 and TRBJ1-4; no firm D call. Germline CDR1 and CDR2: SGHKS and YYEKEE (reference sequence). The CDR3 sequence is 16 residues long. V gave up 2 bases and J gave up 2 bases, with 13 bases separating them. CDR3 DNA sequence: TGTGCCAGCAGCTTTTTGCCCCCGGACACTAATGAAAAACTGTTTTTT. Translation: CASSFLPPDTNEKLFF.

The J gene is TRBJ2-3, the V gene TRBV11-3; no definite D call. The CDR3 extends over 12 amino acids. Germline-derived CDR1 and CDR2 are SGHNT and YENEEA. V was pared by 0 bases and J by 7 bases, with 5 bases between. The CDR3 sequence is CASSLDGNTQYF. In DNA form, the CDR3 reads TGTGCCAGCAGCTTAGATGGCAATACGCAGTATTTT.

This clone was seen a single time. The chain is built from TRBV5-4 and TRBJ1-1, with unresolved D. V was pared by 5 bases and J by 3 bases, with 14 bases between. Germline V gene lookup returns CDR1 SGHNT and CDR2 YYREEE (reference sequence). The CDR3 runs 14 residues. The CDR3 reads CASSQAMGDTEAFF. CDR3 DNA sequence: TGTGCCAGCAGTCAGGCGATGGGCGACACTGAAGCTTTCTTT.

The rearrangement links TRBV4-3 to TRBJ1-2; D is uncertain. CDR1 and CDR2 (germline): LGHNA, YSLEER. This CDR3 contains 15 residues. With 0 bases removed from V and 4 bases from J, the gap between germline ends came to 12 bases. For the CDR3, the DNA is TGCGCCAGCAGCCAAGATCAGTACACGAGCTATGGCTACACCTTC. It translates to CASSQDQYTSYGYTF.

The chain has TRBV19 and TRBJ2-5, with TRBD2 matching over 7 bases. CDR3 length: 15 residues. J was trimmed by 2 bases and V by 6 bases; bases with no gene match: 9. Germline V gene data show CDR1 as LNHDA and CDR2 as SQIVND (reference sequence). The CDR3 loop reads CASSRRLAVQETQYF. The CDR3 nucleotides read TGTGCCAGTAGCCGCCGGCTAGCGGTTCAAGAGACCCAGTACTTC.

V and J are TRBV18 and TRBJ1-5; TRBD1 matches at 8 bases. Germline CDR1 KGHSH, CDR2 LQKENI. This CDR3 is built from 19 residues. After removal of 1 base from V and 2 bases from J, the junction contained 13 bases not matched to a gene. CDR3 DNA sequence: TGTGCCAGCTCACCACTCCCCTCCCCGACAGGGGTTGGCAATCAGCCCCAGCATTTT. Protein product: CASSPLPSPTGVGNQPQHF.

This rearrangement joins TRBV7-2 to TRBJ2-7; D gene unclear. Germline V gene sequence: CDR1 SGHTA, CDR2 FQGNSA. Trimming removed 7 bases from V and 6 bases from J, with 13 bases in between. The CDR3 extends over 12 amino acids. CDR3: CASTQVPIEQYF. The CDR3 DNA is TGTGCCAGCACCCAGGTCCCTATCGAGCAGTACTTC.

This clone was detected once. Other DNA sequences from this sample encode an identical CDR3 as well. The CDR3 spells CASSAEGGYEQYF. DNA for the CDR3: TGTGCCAGCAGTGCGGAGGGAGGCTACGAGCAGTACTTC. The J gene is TRBJ2-7, the V gene TRBV6-1; D is perhaps TRBD2 (6 bases). The length of the CDR3 is 13 residues. V lost 4 bases to trimming and J lost 3 bases, with 10 bases between them. Germline assignment: CDR1 MNHNS and CDR2 SASEGT.

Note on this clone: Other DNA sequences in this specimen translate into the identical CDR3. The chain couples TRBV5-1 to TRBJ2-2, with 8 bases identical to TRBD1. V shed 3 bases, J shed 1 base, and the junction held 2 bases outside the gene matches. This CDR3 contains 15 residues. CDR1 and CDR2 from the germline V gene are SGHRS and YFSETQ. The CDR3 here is CASSSDRGNTGELFF. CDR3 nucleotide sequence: TGCGCCAGCAGCTCTGACAGGGGGAACACCGGGGAGCTGTTTTTT.

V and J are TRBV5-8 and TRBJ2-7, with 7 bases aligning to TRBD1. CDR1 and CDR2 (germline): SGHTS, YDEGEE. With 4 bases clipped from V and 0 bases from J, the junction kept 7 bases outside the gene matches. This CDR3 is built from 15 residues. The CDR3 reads CASSLDRESSYEQYF. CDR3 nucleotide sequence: TGTGCCAGCAGCCTCGACAGGGAAAGCTCCTACGAGCAGTACTTC.

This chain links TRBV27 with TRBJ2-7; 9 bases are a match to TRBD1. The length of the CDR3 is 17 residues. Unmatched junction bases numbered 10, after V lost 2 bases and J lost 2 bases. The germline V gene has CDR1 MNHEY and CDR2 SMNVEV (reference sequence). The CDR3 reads CASSLRLRTGDPYEQYF. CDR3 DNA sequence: TGTGCCAGCAGTTTAAGACTCCGGACAGGGGACCCCTACGAGCAGTACTTC.

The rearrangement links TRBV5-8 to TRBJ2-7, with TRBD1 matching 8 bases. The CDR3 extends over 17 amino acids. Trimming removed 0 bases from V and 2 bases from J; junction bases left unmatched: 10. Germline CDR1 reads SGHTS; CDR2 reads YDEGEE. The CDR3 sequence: CASSLDVKQGVAYEQYF. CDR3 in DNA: TGTGCCAGCAGCTTGGACGTAAAACAGGGGGTCGCCTACGAGCAGTACTTC.

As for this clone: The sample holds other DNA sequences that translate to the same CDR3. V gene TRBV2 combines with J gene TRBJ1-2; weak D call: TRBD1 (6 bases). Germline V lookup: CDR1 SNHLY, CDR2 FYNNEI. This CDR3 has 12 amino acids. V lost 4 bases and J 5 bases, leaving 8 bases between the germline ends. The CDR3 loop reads CASSGTVYGYTF. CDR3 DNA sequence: TGTGCCAGCAGTGGGACAGTATATGGCTACACCTTC.

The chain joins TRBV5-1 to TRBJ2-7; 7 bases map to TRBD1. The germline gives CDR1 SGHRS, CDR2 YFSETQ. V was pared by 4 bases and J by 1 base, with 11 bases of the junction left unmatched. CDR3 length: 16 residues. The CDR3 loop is CASSKRGDRDSYEQYF. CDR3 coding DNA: TGCGCCAGCAGCAAAAGGGGAGACAGGGATTCCTACGAGCAGTACTTC.

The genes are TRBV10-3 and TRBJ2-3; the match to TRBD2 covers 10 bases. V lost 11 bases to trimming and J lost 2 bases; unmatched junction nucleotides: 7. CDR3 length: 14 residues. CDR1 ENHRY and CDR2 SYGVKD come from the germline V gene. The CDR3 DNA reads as TGTGCCGCCCGACTAGCGGGTTACACAGATACGCAGTATTTT. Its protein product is CAARLAGYTDTQYF.

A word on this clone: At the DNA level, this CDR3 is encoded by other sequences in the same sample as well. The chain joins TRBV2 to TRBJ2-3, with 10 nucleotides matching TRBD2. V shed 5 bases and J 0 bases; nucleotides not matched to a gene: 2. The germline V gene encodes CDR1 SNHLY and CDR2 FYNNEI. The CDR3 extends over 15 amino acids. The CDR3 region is CASSRTSGSTDTQYF. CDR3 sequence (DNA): TGTGCCAGCAGTCGGACTAGCGGTAGCACAGATACGCAGTATTTT.

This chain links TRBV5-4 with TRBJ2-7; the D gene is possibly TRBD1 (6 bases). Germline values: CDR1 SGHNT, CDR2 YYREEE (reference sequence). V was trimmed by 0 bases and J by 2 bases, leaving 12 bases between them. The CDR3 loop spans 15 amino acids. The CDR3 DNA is TGTGCCAGCAGCTTGGGTTCGCAGGGGACCTACGAGCAGTACTTC. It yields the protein CASSLGSQGTYEQYF.

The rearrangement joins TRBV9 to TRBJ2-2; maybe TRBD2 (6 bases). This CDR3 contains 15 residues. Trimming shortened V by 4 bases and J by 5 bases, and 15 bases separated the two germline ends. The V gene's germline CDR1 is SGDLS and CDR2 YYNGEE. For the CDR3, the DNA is TGTGCCAGCAGCCTGCTTTCGGGAGTTACCGGGGAGCTGTTTTTT. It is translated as CASSLLSGVTGELFF. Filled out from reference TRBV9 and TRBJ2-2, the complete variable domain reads DSGVTQTPKHLITATGQRVTLRCSPRSGDLSVYWYQQSLDQGLQFLIQYYNGEERAKGNILERFSAQQFPDLHSELNLSSLELGDSALYFCASSLLSGVTGELFFGEGSRLTVL.

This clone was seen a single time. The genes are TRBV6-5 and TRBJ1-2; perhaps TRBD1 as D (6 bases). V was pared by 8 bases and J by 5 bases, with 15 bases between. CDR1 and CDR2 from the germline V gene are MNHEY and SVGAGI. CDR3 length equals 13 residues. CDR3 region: CASFPGQGYGYTF. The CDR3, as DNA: TGTGCCAGCTTTCCGGGGCAGGGGTATGGCTACACCTTC.